A selection of T cell receptor beta chains follows, all from one sample in a study of a mutant IDH1 vaccine in newly diagnosed glioma. Their recognized antigens are unknown. TCRdb keeps only in-frame clones here, not all; method: immunoSEQ multiplex PCR. The sample includes 35,000 to 40,000 clones, 75% seen only once; the top ten take approximately 9.1%. The source was PBMCs, collected from a glioma patient whose treatment included an IDH1 peptide vaccine. These receptors originate from a middle-aged man with glioma. Both conserved end residues are part of each CDR3. D genes are given only for firm matches. Only some rows state a clone size, as once, few, many or a class for expanded clones.

v_gene	abundance	j_gene	d_gene	CDR3nt	CDR3aa
TRBV28	few	TRBJ1-1	NA	TGTGCCAGCAGTCAACCGGCGCCCGTGGGGACTGAAGCTTTCTTT	CASSQPAPVGTEAFF
TRBV5-1	few	TRBJ1-1	NA	TGCGCCAGCACCGATCCTCAGGGGCGGGGTGAAGCTTTCTTT	CASTDPQGRGEAFF
TRBV2	NA	TRBJ2-1	NA	TGTGCCAGCAGTTGGGCGGGGACAAACAATGAGCAGTTCTTC	CASSWAGTNNEQFF
TRBV7-2	few	TRBJ2-1	NA	TGTGCCAGCAGCCCAACCCTCTCGGGACGGAGATTCTTC	CASSPTLSGRRFF
TRBV7-2	NA	TRBJ1-2	TRBD1	TGTGCCAGCAGTCCCGGGACAGGGTCCGCTGGCTACACCTTC	CASSPGTGSAGYTF
TRBV13	NA	TRBJ1-3	NA	TGTGCCAGCAGCTTCGGCTGGGATGGAAACACCATATATTTT	CASSFGWDGNTIYF
TRBV2	NA	TRBJ2-5	NA	TGTGCCAGCGGTACGGGGGCCAGGGGAGAGACCCAGTACTTC	CASGTGARGETQYF
TRBV29-1	once	TRBJ2-3	NA	TGCAGCGTGTCAGGAACAGGGATCCCAGATACGCAGTATTTT	CSVSGTGIPDTQYF
TRBV16	NA	TRBJ1-1	NA	TGTGCCAGCAGCCCCCCGCGGGGTATGGACACTGAAGCTTTCTTT	CASSPPRGMDTEAFF
TRBV19	NA	TRBJ1-1	TRBD1	TGTGCCAGTAGTGCCGACAGGGCCATGAAAGCTTTCTTT	CASSADRAMKAFF
TRBV28	NA	TRBJ1-2	TRBD1	TGTGCCACCCAGGGGGCTAACTATGGCTACACCTTC	CATQGANYGYTF
TRBV27	NA	TRBJ2-2	NA	TGTGCCAGCAGTTTATATGGGACACCTCGTGCCGGGGAGCTGTTTTTT	CASSLYGTPRAGELFF